This T cell receptor (beta chain) was sequenced during a study of Graves' ophthalmopathy and Graves' hyperthyroidism. Study conclusions and caveats: Among thyroid clonotypes expanded above 0.001 frequency, most also appeared in blood.

For this clonotype: What it binds is unknown.

The diagnostic workup employed clinical symptoms, serum thyroxine, TRAb, thyroid ultrasound and orbital computed tomography. Scientists amplified the TCR beta CDR3 regions from RNA transcripts. Investigators did first-round RT-PCR with HTBI primers, then second-round multiplex PCR. TCRdb recomputed calls from the multiplex PCR reads with MiXCR, one row per CDR3 protein. The table records hundreds of thousands of distinct CDR3 sequences, around 21% of them present only once. The TCR originated in a woman aged 18-30 years with stable Graves' hyperthyroidism. Material: peripheral blood.

The CDR3 loop is CATSAGNTIYF. In DNA, the CDR3 is TGTGCCACCTCGGCTGGAAACACCATATATTTT. V usage is TRBV6-1 and J usage is TRBJ1-3; D is unclear. Trimming left V 10 bases short and J 2 bases short, with 6 bases between. The V gene's germline CDR1 is MNHNS and CDR2 SASEGT. This CDR3 comprises 11 residues.